This T cell receptor (beta chain) was sequenced in a study of neurological immune-mediated disorders. Time point meaning: longitudinal time-point 1 (baseline). The unsorted libraries had their origin in 2 million PBMCs stored at -80 C. Study observations and caveats: The multiple sclerosis repertoire cluster had no association with any clinical or MRI feature. Multiple sclerosis was found to have the least TCR clonal expansion, below healthy controls, and HTLV-1-associated myelopathy the most.

Germline V CDR1 and CDR2: KGHDR, SFDVKD. Deletions cut 7 bases from V and 7 bases from J, with 16 bases between. This CDR3 is 14 amino acids long. A 10-nucleotide random UMI tagged transcripts in template-switch 5'RACE cDNA synthesis. TCRdb fed the 5' RACE reads into MiXCR, producing one record per CDR3 protein. The table has tens of thousands of distinct CDR3 sequences, 3% to 3.5% seen once. This clonotype was observed at least ten times. Antigen unknown. The sequence derives from a woman between 55 and 75 years old with multiple sclerosis. The chain uses TRBV24-1 and TRBJ1-5; D gene ambiguous. Input material: PBMCs. CDR3 protein: CATSEGILLQPQHF. The CDR3 nucleotides read TGTGCCACCAGCGAGGGCATTCTACTCCAGCCCCAGCATTTT.